This T cell receptor (beta chain) was recorded in a study of circulating tumor DNA in untreated peripheral T-cell lymphoma. Study details: Baseline and serial on-treatment serum tracked circulating tumor DNA carrying tumor TCR clonotypes.

The germline V gene has CDR1 WNHNN and CDR2 SYGVQD (reference sequence). The CDR3 covers 14 residues. V dropped 0 bases and J dropped 8 bases, with 13 bases sitting between them. General study findings and limits: Tumor-specific clonotypes: identified in 60% to 80% of patients, 85% to 90% of baseline tissues. Two patients with persistent post-therapy ctDNA stayed in remission.

Data came from immunoSEQ multiplex PCR; TCRdb stores just in-frame clones and leaves some out. The sample yields approximately 550 clones, around 88% seen once. As regards this clone: Antigen specificity is unknown.

The source material was cell-free DNA from blood serum. The chain couples TRBV10-1 to TRBJ1-1; D is perhaps TRBD1 (6 bases). This sequence originates from a human donor with peripheral T-cell lymphoma. CDR3 coding DNA: TGCGCCAGCAGTGAGTCGTTAGGACAGCCGGAAGCTTTCTTT. Translation gives CASSESLGQPEAFF.